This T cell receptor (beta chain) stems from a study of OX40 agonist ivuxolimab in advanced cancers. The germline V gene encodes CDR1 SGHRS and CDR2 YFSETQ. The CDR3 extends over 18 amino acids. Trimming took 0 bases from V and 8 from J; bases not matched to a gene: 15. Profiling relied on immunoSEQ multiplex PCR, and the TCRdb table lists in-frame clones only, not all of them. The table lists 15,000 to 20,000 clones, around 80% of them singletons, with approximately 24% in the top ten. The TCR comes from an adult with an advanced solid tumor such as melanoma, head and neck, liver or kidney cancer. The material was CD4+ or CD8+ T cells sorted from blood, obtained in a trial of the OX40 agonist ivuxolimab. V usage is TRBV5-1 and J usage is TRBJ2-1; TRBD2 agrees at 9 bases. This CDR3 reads CASSLAVASGEGWYEQFF. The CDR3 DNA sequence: TGCGCCAGCAGCTTGGCCGTGGCTAGCGGGGAGGGTTGGTATGAGCAGTTCTTC.